This T cell receptor (beta chain) was profiled in a study of T cells after yellow fever vaccination. In the study overall: Any fraction with a low cell number was prepared using SMART-Seq v4 Ultra Low Input. Study results and limitations: Primary-vaccination clones mostly resurfaced post-booster (roughly 97% CD4, under 90% CD8). Overlap between CD4 and CD8 compartments was detected for a small share of clonotypes.

This clonotype was seen many times. Its target is not known. They built TCR cDNA with 5'RACE template switching, a step that put in a universal primer site and UMIs. TCRdb processed the 5' RACE reads anew with MiXCR; each CDR3 protein has one entry. Of about 210,000 distinct CDR3 sequences listed, about 3% are singletons. In germline, CDR1 is SGHTA, CDR2 FQGNSA. V gave up 5 bases and J gave up 3 bases, with 17 bases separating them. This CDR3 contains 15 residues. This sequence was found in a young man who received the YFV17D yellow fever vaccine. This rearrangement joins TRBV7-2 to TRBJ2-7; D tentatively fits TRBD1 or TRBD2 (6 bases each). The input for sequencing was CD4+ T cells sorted from PBMCs, taken 10 days after the yellow fever booster vaccination. CDR3 region: CASSLRRGKDYEQYF. CDR3 in DNA: TGTGCCAGCAGCCTTAGGAGGGGGAAAGACTACGAGCAGTACTTC.